The clone carrying this T cell receptor beta chain was detected only a few times. Its antigen is as yet unknown. This sample stems from a study of STAT5B mutations in CD4+ large granular lymphocyte leukemia. Libraries were prepared by immunoSEQ multiplex PCR; TCRdb keeps only in-frame clonotypes and omits some of them. Among approximately 30,000 clones listed, about 77% were seen once. Germline CDR1 is SGHRS and CDR2 is YFSETQ. The V gene lost 6 bases and the J gene lost 0 bases, with 22 bases spanning the gap. This CDR3 is built from 18 residues. Overall study results and limits: Compared with healthy controls (2/35), patient top clones favored TRBV06 (8/27). Patient CD4-sorted repertoires stayed more clonal than healthy ones after leukemic-clone removal. Main leukemic clonotypes were patient-specific, but 20% to 25% appeared at low frequency elsewhere.

The V and J genes are TRBV5-1 and TRBJ1-3, with D maybe TRBD1 (5 bases). The sequenced sample was CD4+ T cells from blood buffy coats. The TCR comes from a human donor in good health. In DNA form, the CDR3 reads TGCGCCAGCACCCTCACCCCGACACGGGGCGACTCTGGAAACACCATATATTTT. Protein product: CASTLTPTRGDSGNTIYF.